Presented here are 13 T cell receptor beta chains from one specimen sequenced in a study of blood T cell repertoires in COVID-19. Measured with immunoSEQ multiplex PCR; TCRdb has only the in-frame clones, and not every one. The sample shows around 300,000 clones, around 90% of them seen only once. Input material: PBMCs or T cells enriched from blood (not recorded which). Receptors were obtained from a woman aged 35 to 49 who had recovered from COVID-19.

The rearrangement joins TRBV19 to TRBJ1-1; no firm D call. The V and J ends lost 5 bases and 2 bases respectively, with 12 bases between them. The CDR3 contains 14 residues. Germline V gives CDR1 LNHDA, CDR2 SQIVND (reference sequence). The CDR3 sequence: CASSFHRGNTEAFF. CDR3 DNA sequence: TGTGCCAGTAGTTTTCACCGGGGAAACACTGAAGCTTTCTTT.

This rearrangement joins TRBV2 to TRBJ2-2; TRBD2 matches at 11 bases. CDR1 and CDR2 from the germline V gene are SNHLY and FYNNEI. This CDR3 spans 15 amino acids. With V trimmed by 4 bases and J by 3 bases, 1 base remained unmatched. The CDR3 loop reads CASSALAGDTGELFF. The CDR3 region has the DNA TGTGCCAGCAGTGCACTAGCGGGGGACACCGGGGAGCTGTTTTTT.

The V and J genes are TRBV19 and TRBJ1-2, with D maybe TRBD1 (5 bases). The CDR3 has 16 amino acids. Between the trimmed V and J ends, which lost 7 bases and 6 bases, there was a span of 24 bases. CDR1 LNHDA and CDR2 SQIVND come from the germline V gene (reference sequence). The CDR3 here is CASTPTVGSGEDGYTF. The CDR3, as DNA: TGTGCCAGTACTCCAACGGTCGGGTCGGGGGAGGATGGCTACACCTTC.

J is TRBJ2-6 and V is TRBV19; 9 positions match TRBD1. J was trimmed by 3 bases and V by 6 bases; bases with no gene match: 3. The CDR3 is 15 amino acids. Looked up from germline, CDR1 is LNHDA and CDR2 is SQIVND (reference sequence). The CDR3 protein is CASRQGAGGANVLTF. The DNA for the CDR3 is TGTGCCAGTAGACAGGGGGCGGGTGGGGCCAACGTCCTGACTTTC.

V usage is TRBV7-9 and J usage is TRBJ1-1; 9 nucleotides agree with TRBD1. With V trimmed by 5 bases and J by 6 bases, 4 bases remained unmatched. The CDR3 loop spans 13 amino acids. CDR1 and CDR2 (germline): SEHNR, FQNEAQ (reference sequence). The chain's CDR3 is CASSGTGFAEAFF. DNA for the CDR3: TGTGCCAGCAGCGGGACAGGGTTCGCTGAAGCTTTCTTT.

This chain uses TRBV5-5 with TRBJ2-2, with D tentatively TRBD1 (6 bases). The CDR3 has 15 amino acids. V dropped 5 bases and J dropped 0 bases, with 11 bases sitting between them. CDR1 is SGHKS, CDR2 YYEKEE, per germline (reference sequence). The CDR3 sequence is CASSSGTTNTGELFF. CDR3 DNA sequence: TGTGCCAGCAGTTCCGGGACAACGAACACCGGGGAGCTGTTTTTT. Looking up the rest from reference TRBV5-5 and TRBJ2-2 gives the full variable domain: DAGVTQSPTHLIKTRGQQVTLRCSPISGHKSVSWYQQVLGQGPQFIFQYYEKEERGRGNFPDRFSARQFPNYSSELNVNALLLGDSALYLCASSSGTTNTGELFFGEGSRLTVL.

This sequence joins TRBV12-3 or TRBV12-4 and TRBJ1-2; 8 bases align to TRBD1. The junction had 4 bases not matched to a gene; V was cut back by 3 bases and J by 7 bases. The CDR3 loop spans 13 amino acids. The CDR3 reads CASSLAQGAGYTF. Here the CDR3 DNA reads TGTGCCAGCAGTTTGGCGCAGGGGGCTGGCTACACCTTC.

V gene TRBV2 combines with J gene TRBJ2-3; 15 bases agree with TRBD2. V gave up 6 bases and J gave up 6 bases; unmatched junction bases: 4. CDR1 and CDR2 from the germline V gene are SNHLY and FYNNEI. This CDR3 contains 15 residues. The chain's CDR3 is CASRGLAGGWDTQYF. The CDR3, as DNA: TGTGCCAGCAGAGGACTAGCGGGGGGGTGGGATACGCAGTATTTT.

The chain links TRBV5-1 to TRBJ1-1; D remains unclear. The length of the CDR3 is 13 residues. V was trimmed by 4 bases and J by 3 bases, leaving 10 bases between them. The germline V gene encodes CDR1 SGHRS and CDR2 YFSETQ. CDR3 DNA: TGCGCCAGCAGCAAAAAGCTGGACACTGAAGCTTTCTTT. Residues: CASSKKLDTEAFF.

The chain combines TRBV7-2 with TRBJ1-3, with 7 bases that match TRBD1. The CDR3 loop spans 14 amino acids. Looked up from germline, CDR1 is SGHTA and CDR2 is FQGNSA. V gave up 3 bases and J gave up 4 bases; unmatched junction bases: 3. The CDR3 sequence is CASSFGTVGNTIYF. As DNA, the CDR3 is TGTGCCAGCAGCTTTGGGACAGTCGGAAACACCATATATTTT. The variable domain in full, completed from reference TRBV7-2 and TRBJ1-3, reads GAGVSQSPSNKVTEKGKDVELRCDPISGHTALYWYRQSLGQGLEFLIYFQGNSAPDKSGLPSDRFSAERTGGSVSTLTIQRTQQEDSAVYLCASSFGTVGNTIYFGEGSWLTVV.

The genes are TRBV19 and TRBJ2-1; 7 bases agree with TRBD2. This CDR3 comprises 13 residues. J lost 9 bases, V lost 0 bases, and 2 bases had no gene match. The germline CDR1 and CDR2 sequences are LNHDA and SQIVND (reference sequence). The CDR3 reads CASSIDGTTEQFF. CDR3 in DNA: TGTGCCAGTAGTATAGATGGGACTACTGAGCAGTTCTTC.

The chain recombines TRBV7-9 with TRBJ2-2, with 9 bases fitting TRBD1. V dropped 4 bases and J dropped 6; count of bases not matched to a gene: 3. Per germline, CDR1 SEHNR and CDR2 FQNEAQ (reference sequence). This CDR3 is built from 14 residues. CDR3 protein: CASSWGQGSGELFF. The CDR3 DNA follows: TGTGCCAGCAGCTGGGGACAGGGATCCGGGGAGCTGTTTTTT.

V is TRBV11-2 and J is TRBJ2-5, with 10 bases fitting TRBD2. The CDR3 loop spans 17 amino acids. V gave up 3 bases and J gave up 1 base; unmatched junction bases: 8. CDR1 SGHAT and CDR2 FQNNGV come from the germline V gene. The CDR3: CASSLGYSGGSQETQYF. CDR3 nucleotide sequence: TGTGCCAGCAGCTTGGGATATAGCGGGGGGTCCCAAGAGACCCAGTACTTC.